The sample holds a few counts of the clone carrying this T cell receptor beta chain. As yet, its antigen is unknown. The data originate from a study of response to subunit inactivated influenza vaccine. Study-level findings and limits: There was a suggestion from the authors that each seasonal influenza vaccination recruits few new T cells.

TCRdb reanalysed the RT-PCR reads using MiXCR and keeps one entry per CDR3 protein. The sample consists of more than 600,000 distinct CDR3 sequences, under 20% of them appearing once. Germline CDR1 is KGHDR and CDR2 is SFDVKD. This CDR3 spans 17 amino acids. J was trimmed by 3 bases and V by 2 bases; bases with no gene match: 4. The sequencing used PBMCs from blood, collected about 5 days after vaccination. This clonotype was obtained from a man aged 45-65 years who received an inactivated influenza vaccine. The chain combines TRBV24-1 with TRBJ2-1, with 12 bases aligning to TRBD2. CDR3 sequence (DNA): TGTGCCACCAGTGATTCGGGACTAGCGGGCCACTACAATGAGCAGTTCTTC. Translating it yields CATSDSGLAGHYNEQFF.